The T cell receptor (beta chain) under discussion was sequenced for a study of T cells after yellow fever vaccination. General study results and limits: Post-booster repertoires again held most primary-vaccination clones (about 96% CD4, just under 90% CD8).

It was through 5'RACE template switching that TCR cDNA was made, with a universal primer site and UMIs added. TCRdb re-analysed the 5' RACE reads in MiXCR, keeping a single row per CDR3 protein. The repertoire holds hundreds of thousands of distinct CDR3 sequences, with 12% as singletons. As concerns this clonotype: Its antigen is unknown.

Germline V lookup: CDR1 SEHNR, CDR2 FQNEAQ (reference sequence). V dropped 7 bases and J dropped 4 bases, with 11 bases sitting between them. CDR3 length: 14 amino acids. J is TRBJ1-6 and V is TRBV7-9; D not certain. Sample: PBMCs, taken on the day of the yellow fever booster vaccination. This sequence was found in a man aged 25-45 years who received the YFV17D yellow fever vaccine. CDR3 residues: CASTETVYNSPLHF. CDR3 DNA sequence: TGTGCCAGCACCGAAACAGTATATAATTCACCCCTCCACTTT.